One and the same sample provided the 9 T cell receptor beta chains below, sequenced in a study of Graves' ophthalmopathy and Graves' hyperthyroidism. RNA transcripts provided the template for amplifying TCR beta CDR3 regions. First-round RT-PCR with HTBI primers preceded a second-round multiplex PCR. A single record per CDR3 protein comes from TCRdb applying MiXCR to the multiplex PCR reads. The data contain 300,000 to 500,000 distinct CDR3 sequences, 15% to 19% of them singletons. Sequenced material: peripheral blood. Every receptor here comes from a woman between 18 and 29 years old with stable Graves' hyperthyroidism.

The J gene is TRBJ2-2, the V gene TRBV7-3; tentative D call: TRBD2 (5 bases). This CDR3 has 15 residues. V was clipped by 6 bases and J by 4 bases, with 15 bases between them. Germline CDR1 is SGHTA and CDR2 is FQGTGA. CDR3 sequence: CASRSLERSTGELFF. The CDR3 coding sequence is TGTGCCAGCAGATCCCTAGAGCGGAGCACCGGGGAGCTGTTTTTT.

Comment on this clonotype: It may be a read error: a sequence one base away is much more abundant. V is TRBV6-2 or TRBV6-3 and J is TRBJ2-2; TRBD2 matches at 8 bases. The CDR3 is 15 amino acids. Germline V CDR1 and CDR2: MNHEY, SVGEGT. CDR3 region: CASTTRGGWTGELLF. The CDR3 DNA sequence: TGTGCCAGCACTACCCGGGGGGGCTGGACCGGGGAGCTGTTGTTT.

This clonotype has ten or more counts. The CDR3 sequence: CATSRDRSGSYEQYF. CDR3 bases: TGTGCCACCAGCAGAGATAGGTCGGGTTCCTACGAGCAGTACTTC. J is TRBJ2-7 and V is TRBV15; D call uncertain. V was clipped by 0 bases and J by 1 base, with 10 bases between them. This CDR3 region has 15 residues. Germline CDR1 and CDR2: LNHNV and YYDKDF (reference sequence).

This clonotype appeared many times. CDR3 in amino acids: CSARPSGAHSGANVLTF. The CDR3 DNA sequence: TGCAGTGCTAGACCGTCCGGGGCCCACTCTGGGGCCAACGTCCTGACTTTC. The chain joins TRBV20-1 to TRBJ2-6; D assignment may be TRBD1 or TRBD2 (5 bases each). The CDR3 runs 17 residues. CDR1 DFQATT and CDR2 SNEGSKA come from the germline V gene (reference sequence). V lost 2 bases to trimming and J lost 0 bases, with 14 bases between them.

The table lists this clonotype with many counts. The V gene is TRBV12-3 or TRBV12-4, the J gene TRBJ1-1; perhaps TRBD1 as D (6 bases). Trimming removed 7 bases at V and 2 bases at J, with 14 bases between. This CDR3 has 14 residues. The CDR3 DNA sequence: TGTGCCAGCACTTTCGACAGGTTAAACACTGAAGCTTTCTTT. Translating it yields CASTFDRLNTEAFF.

This clonotype was seen only a few times. The chain uses TRBV7-2 and TRBJ1-6, with D possibly being TRBD1 (6 bases). Trimming took 6 bases from V and 10 from J, leaving 16 bases between them. This CDR3 has 14 residues. Looked up from germline, CDR1 is SGHTA and CDR2 is FQGNSA. The CDR3 protein is CASSPNRAKSPLHF. The CDR3 nucleotides read TGTGCCAGCAGTCCTAACAGGGCGAAGTCACCCCTCCACTTT.

The chain links TRBV18 to TRBJ2-5, with 10 positions matching TRBD2. Germline loops: CDR1 KGHSH, CDR2 LQKENI. With V trimmed by 4 bases and J by 1 base, 12 bases remained unmatched. The CDR3 consists of 18 residues. CDR3 nucleotide sequence: TGTGCCAGCTCACGCAGGGGGCCTAGCGGGGGCCTCCAAGAGACCCAGTACTTC. Translating gives CASSRRGPSGGLQETQYF.

This clonotype was seen many times. V usage is TRBV12-3 or TRBV12-4 and J usage is TRBJ1-2; possible D gene TRBD1, 6 bases. V was shortened by 2 bases and J by 7 bases, with 17 bases between the two germline ends. The CDR3 spans 15 residues. The CDR3 region is CASSLSQGDRSGYTF. CDR3 coding DNA: TGTGCCAGCAGTTTAAGTCAGGGTGACAGGAGTGGCTACACCTTC.

This clonotype showed up many times. The chain uses TRBV6-2 or TRBV6-3 and TRBJ2-5; TRBD2 agrees at 7 bases. The V segment lost 6 bases and the J segment 8 bases; nucleotides outside the gene matches: 12. CDR1 MNHEY and CDR2 SVGEGT come from the germline V gene. The CDR3 runs to 14 residues. The CDR3 sequence is CASSYPGLDATQYF. DNA for the CDR3: TGTGCCAGCAGCTACCCCGGACTAGACGCTACCCAGTACTTC.